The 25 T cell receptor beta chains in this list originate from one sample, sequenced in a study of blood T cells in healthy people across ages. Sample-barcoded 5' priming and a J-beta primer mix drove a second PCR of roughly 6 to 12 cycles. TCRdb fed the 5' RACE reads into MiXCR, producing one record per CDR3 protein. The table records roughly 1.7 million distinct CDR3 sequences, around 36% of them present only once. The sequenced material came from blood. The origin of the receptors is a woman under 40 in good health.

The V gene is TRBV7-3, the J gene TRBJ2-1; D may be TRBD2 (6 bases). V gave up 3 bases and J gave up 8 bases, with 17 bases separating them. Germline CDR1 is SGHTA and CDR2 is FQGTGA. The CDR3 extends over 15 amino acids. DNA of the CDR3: TGTGCCAGCAGCTTCTACGGGACTGTCTTATATGAGCAGTTCTTC. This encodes CASSFYGTVLYEQFF.

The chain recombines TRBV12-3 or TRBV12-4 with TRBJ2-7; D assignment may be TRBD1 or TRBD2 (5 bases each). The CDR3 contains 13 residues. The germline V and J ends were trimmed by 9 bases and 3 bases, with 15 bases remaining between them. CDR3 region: CARGRLLGYEQYF. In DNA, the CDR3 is TGTGCCAGGGGACGTCTACTAGGCTACGAGCAGTACTTC.

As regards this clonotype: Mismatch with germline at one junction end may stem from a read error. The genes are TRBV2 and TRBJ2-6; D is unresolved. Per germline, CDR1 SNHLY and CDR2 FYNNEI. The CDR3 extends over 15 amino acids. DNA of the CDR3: TGTGCCGGCAGTGAAGCACCCGGCGGGGCCAACGTCCTGACTTTC. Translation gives CAGSEAPGGANVLTF.

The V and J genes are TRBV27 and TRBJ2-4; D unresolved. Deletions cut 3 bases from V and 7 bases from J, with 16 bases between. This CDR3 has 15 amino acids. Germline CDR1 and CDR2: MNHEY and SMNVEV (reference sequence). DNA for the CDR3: TGTGCCAGCAGTTTTGCCGCCGGCCGCCGGAACATTCAGTACTTC. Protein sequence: CASSFAAGRRNIQYF.

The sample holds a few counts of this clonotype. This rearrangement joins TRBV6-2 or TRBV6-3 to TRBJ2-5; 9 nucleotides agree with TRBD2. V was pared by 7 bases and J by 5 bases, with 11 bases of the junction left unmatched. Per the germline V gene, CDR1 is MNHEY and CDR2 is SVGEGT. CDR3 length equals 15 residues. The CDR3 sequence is CASTEGFSGGETQYF. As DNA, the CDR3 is TGTGCCAGCACCGAGGGATTTAGCGGGGGTGAGACCCAGTACTTC.

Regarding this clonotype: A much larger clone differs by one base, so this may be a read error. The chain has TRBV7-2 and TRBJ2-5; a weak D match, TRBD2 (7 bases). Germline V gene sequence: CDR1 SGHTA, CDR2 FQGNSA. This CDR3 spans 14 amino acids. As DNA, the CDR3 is TGTGTCAGCAGCCCTGGGGGGGCACGAGAGACCCAGTACTTC. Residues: CVSSPGGARETQYF.

The CDR3 DNA sequence: TGTGCCATCGCTTTGACAGGGACAGGGCCCTACAATGAGCAGTTCTTC. This sequence encodes CAIALTGTGPYNEQFF. This sequence joins TRBV10-3 and TRBJ2-1; 9 bases line up with TRBD1. V lost 8 bases, J lost 2 bases, and 10 bases stayed unmatched. This CDR3 is 16 amino acids long. CDR1 is ENHRY, CDR2 SYGVKD, per germline.

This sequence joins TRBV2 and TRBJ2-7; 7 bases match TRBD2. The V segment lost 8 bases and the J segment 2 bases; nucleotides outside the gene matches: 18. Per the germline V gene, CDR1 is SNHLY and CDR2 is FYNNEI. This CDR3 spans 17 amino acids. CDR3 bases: TGTGCCAGCTCCCTTGGGCTAGCGGAGGACGGCCCCTACGAGCAGTACTTC. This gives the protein CASSLGLAEDGPYEQYF.

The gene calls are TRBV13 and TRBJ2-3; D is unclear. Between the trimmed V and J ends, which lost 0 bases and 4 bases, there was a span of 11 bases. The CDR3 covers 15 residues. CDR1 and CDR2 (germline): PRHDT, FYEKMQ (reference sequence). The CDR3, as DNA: TGTGCCAGCAGCTTAGGTGCGAAATACTCAGATACGCAGTATTTT. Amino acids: CASSLGAKYSDTQYF. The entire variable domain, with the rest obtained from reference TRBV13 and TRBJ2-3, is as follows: AAGVIQSPRHLIKEKRETATLKCYPIPRHDTVYWYQQGPGQDPQFLISFYEKMQSDKGSIPDRFSAQQFSDYHSELNMSSLELGDSALYFCASSLGAKYSDTQYFGPGTRLTVL.

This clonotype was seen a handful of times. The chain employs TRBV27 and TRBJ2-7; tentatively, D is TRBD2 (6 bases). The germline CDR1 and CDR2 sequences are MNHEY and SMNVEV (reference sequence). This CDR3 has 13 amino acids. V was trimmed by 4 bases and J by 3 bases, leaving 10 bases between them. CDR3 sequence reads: CASSSRRDYEQYF. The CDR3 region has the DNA TGTGCCAGCAGTTCCAGGCGGGACTACGAGCAGTACTTC.

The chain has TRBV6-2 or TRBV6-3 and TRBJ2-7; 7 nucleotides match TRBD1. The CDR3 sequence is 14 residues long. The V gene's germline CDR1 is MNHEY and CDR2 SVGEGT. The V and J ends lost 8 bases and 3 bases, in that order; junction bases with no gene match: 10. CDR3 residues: CASGRQGYDYEQYF. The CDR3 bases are TGTGCCAGCGGACGACAGGGTTACGACTACGAGCAGTACTTC.

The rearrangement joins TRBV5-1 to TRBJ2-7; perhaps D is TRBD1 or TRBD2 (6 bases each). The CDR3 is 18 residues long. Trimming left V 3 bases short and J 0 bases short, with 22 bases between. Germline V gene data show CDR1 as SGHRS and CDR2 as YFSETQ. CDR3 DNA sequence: TGCGCCAGCAGCTGGACACCCGGGGGAGCGGACAGCTCCTACGAGCAGTACTTC. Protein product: CASSWTPGGADSSYEQYF.

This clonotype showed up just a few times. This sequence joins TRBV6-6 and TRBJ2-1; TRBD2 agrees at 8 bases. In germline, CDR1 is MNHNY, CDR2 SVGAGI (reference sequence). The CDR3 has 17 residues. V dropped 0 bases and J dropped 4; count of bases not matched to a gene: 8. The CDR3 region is CASSYSPPGGVYNEQFF. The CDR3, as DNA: TGTGCCAGCAGTTACTCCCCCCCCGGGGGGGTTTACAATGAGCAGTTCTTC.

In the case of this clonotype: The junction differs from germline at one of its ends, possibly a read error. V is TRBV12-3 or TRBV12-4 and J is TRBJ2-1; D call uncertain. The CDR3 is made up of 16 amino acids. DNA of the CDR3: TGTGCCAGCAGTTTAGGTCAGCGACCATCCTACGATGAGCAGTTCTTC. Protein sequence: CASSLGQRPSYDEQFF.

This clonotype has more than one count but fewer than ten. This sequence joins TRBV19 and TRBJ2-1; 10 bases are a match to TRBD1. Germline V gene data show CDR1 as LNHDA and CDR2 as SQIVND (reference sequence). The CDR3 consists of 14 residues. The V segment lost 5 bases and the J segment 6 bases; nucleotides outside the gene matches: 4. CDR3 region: CASSPWDRGNEQFF. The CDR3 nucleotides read TGTGCCAGTAGTCCATGGGACAGGGGCAATGAGCAGTTCTTC.

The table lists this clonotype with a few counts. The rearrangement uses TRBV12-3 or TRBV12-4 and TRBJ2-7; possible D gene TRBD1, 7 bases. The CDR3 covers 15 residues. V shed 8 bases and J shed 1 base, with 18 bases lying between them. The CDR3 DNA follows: TGTGCCAGCGTACGCCAGGCAGGGGGGTCCTACGAGCAGTACTTC. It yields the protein CASVRQAGGSYEQYF.

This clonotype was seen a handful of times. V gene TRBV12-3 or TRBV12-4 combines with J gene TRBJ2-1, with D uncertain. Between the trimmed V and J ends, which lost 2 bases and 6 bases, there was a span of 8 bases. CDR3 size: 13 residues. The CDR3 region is CASSLRVLNEQFF. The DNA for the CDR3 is TGTGCCAGCAGTTTAAGAGTTCTCAATGAGCAGTTCTTC.

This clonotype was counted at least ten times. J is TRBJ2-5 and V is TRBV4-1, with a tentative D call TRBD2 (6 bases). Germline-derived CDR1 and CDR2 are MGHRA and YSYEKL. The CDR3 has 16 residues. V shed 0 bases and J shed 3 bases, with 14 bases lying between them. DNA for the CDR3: TGCGCCAGCAGCCAAGATGGGGGGACTGTAAAAGAGACCCAGTACTTC. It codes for CASSQDGGTVKETQYF.

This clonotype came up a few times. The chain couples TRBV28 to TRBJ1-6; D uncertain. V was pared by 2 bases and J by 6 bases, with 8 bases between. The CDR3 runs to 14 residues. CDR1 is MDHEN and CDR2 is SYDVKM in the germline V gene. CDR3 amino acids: CASSLGHSNSPLHF. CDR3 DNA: TGTGCCAGCAGTTTAGGTCATTCTAATTCACCCCTCCACTTT.

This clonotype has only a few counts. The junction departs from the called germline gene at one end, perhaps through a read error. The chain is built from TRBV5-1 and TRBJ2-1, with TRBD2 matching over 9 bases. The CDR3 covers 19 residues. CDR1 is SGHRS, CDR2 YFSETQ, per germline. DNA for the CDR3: TGCGCCAGCAGCCCGGCTAGCGGGCGGGGGGGCCTCTATTACAATGAGCGGTTCTTC. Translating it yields CASSPASGRGGLYYNERFF. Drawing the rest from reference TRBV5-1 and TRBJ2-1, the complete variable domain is KAGVTQTPRYLIKTRGQQVTLSCSPISGHRSVSWYQQTPGQGLQFLFEYFSETQRNKGNFPGRFSGRQFSNSRSEMNVSTLELGDSALYLCASSPASGRGGLYYNERFFGPGTRLTVL.

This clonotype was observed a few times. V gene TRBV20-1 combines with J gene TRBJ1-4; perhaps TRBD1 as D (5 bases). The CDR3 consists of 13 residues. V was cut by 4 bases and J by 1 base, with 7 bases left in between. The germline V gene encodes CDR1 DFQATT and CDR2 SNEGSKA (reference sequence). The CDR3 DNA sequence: TGCAGTGCTAATGGGGGAACTAATGAAAAACTGTTTTTT. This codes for CSANGGTNEKLFF.

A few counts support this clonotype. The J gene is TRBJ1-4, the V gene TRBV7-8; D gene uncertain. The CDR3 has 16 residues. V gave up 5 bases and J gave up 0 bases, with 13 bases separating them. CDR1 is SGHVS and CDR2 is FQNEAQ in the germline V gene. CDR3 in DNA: TGTGCCAGCAGCCAAAAAAACAGTGCAACTAATGAAAAACTGTTTTTT. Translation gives CASSQKNSATNEKLFF.

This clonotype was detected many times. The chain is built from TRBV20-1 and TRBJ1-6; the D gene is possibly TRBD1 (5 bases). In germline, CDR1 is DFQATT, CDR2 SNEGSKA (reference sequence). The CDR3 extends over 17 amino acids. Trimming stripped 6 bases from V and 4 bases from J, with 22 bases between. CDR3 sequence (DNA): TGCAGTGCCCCGGGGGGAGGAGCTTACCCATATAATTCACCCCTCCACTTT. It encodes CSAPGGGAYPYNSPLHF.

The CDR3 region has the DNA TGTGCCAGCAGTTCCTCCAAGGGCGGGAGGGCCGTAAATGAGCAGTTCTTC. Translation: CASSSSKGGRAVNEQFF. The chain employs TRBV28 and TRBJ2-1, with TRBD2 identical over 9 bases. The germline gives CDR1 MDHEN, CDR2 SYDVKM. This CDR3 contains 17 residues. V shed 4 bases, J shed 7 bases, and the junction held 14 bases outside the gene matches. Looking up the rest from reference TRBV28 and TRBJ2-1 gives the full variable domain: DVKVTQSSRYLVKRTGEKVFLECVQDMDHENMFWYRQDPGLGLRLIYFSYDVKMKEKGDIPEGYSVSREKKERFSLILESASTNQTSMYLCASSSSKGGRAVNEQFFGPGTRLTVL.

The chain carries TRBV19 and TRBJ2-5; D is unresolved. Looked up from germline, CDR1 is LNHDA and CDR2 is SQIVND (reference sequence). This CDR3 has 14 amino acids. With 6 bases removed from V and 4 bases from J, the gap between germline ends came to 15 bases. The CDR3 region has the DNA TGTGCCAGTAGCCCCCCGTCCCCGCTAGAGACCCAGTACTTC. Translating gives CASSPPSPLETQYF.